This T cell receptor (beta chain) was captured by sequencing in a study of T cell responses to AZD1222 COVID-19 vaccine. Sequenced by immunoSEQ multiplex PCR; TCRdb stores in-frame clones only, minus some. The sample lists approximately 170,000 clones; roughly 92% were seen once. V lost 4 bases, J lost 2 bases, and 6 bases stayed unmatched. From germline, CDR1 is SGHRS and CDR2 YFSETQ. The CDR3 has 15 amino acids. This TCR was recovered from an adult in good health. Source: peripheral blood, taken on day 0 of AZD1222 vaccination. The chain carries TRBV5-1 and TRBJ2-7, with TRBD1 matching over 10 bases. DNA for the CDR3: TGCGCCAGCAGCCCCGGGACAGGGGACACCTACGAGCAGTACTTC. Translation: CASSPGTGDTYEQYF. The complete variable domain, with remaining parts taken from reference TRBV5-1 and TRBJ2-7, reads KAGVTQTPRYLIKTRGQQVTLSCSPISGHRSVSWYQQTPGQGLQFLFEYFSETQRNKGNFPGRFSGRQFSNSRSEMNVSTLELGDSALYLCASSPGTGDTYEQYFGPGTRLTVT.